The 16 T cell receptor beta chains below come from one sample, sequenced in a study of OX40 agonist ivuxolimab in advanced cancers. Libraries were constructed by the immunoSEQ multiplex PCR assay. This immuneACCESS table, as held by TCRdb, lists in-frame sequences with V and J called but not all clones. Of the missing ones, under half trace to an unresolved V gene in checked studies; the others have no known cause. The sample table lists tens of thousands of clones, approximately 86% of them with a count of one. Approximately 0.99% of the sample lies in the top ten. The sequences come from CD4+ or CD8+ T cells sorted from blood, collected in a trial of the OX40 agonist ivuxolimab. Receptor source: an adult with an advanced solid tumor such as melanoma, head and neck, liver or kidney cancer.

By sample share, this clone is medium-sized. The chain joins TRBV5-4 to TRBJ2-7, with D maybe TRBD1 (5 bases). The V end was cut by 0 bases, the J end by 2 bases, with 9 bases between. Germline V CDR1 and CDR2: SGHNT, YYREEE (reference sequence). This CDR3 region has 14 residues. The CDR3 DNA reads TGTGCCAGCAGCTTGGCAGGGCTGACCTACGAGCAGTACTTC. Its translation: CASSLAGLTYEQYF. The variable domain in full, completed from reference TRBV5-4 and TRBJ2-7, reads ETGVTQSPTHLIKTRGQQVTLRCSSQSGHNTVSWYQQALGQGPQFIFQYYREEENGRGNFPPRFSGLQFPNYSSELNVNALELDDSALYLCASSLAGLTYEQYFGPGTRLTVT.

The genes are TRBV7-9 and TRBJ2-3, with 10 bases aligning to TRBD2. Trimming cost V 4 bases and J 3 bases; bases outside gene matches: 7. Germline V gene sequence: CDR1 SEHNR, CDR2 FQNEAQ (reference sequence). The CDR3 is made up of 16 amino acids. CDR3 DNA sequence: TGTGCCAGCAGCTCGGGGGCTAGCGGGAGAACAGATACGCAGTATTTT. It specifies CASSSGASGRTDTQYF. Combining the CDR3 with reference TRBV7-9 and TRBJ2-3 gives the whole variable domain DTGVSQNPRHKITKRGQNVTFRCDPISEHNRLYWYRQTLGQGPEFLTYFQNEAQLEKSRLLSDRFSAERPKGSFSTLEIQRTEQGDSAMYLCASSSGASGRTDTQYFGPGTRLTVL.

This chain uses TRBV7-3 with TRBJ2-1; TRBD1 is a possible D gene (6 bases). The CDR3 extends over 14 amino acids. Germline CDR1 is SGHTA and CDR2 is FQGTGA. V dropped 1 base and J dropped 9 bases, with 13 bases sitting between them. CDR3 amino acids: CASSLILGASEQFF. The CDR3 DNA follows: TGTGCCAGCAGCTTAATTTTGGGGGCTAGTGAGCAGTTCTTC.

The rearrangement uses TRBV5-8 and TRBJ1-3, with unresolved D. The V end was cut by 1 base, the J end by 4 bases, with 6 bases between. The CDR3 is 13 amino acids. Looked up from germline, CDR1 is SGHTS and CDR2 is YDEGEE. CDR3 region: CASSLQVGNTIYF. CDR3 DNA: TGTGCCAGCAGCTTGCAGGTCGGAAACACCATATATTTT.

The CDR3 DNA is TGCGCCAGCAGCCAGGCCACAGACGAGACCCAGTACTTC. As protein: CASSQATDETQYF. This chain joins TRBV4-3 and TRBJ2-5; no clear D gene. The V end lost 3 bases, the J end lost 5 bases, and 10 bases lay between the germline ends. The CDR3 consists of 13 residues. The germline CDR1 and CDR2 sequences are LGHNA and YSLEER.

The chain combines TRBV7-8 with TRBJ2-2; the D gene is possibly TRBD1 (5 bases). Between the trimmed V and J ends, which lost 2 bases and 3 bases, there was a span of 10 bases. Per germline, CDR1 SGHVS and CDR2 FQNEAQ. The CDR3 covers 15 residues. The CDR3 coding sequence is TGTGCCAGCAGCTTAAACCAGGGATACACCGGGGAGCTGTTTTTT. It is translated as CASSLNQGYTGELFF.

This chain joins TRBV5-1 and TRBJ1-1; weak D call: TRBD1 (5 bases). CDR1 and CDR2 (germline): SGHRS, YFSETQ. The CDR3 sequence is 12 residues long. Trimming stripped 3 bases from V and 8 bases from J, with 11 bases between. In DNA form, the CDR3 reads TGCGCCAGCAGCTCCCAGGGACCAGAAGCTTTCTTT. Amino acid sequence: CASSSQGPEAFF.

The gene calls are TRBV5-1 and TRBJ2-7; 8 nucleotides line up with TRBD1. The J segment lost 5 bases and the V segment lost 2 bases, leaving 9 bases of the junction unmatched. Germline V lookup: CDR1 SGHRS, CDR2 YFSETQ. This CDR3 is 15 amino acids long. CDR3 bases: TGCGCCAGCAGCTTAGCGACAGGGGTATCCCACGAGCAGTACTTC. This sequence encodes CASSLATGVSHEQYF.

The chain uses TRBV14 and TRBJ2-7; D may be TRBD1 (5 bases). CDR1 SGHDN and CDR2 FVKESK come from the germline V gene. V was shortened by 4 bases and J by 3 bases, with 10 bases between the two germline ends. The CDR3 consists of 13 residues. In DNA form, the CDR3 reads TGTGCCAGCAGCCGCGGACACTTCTACGAGCAGTACTTC. Translated: CASSRGHFYEQYF.

This clone has just one count. The rearrangement links TRBV2 to TRBJ2-7; D is possibly TRBD1 (6 bases). From germline, CDR1 is SNHLY and CDR2 FYNNEI. There are 14 residues in the CDR3. Trimming removed 7 bases from V and 2 bases from J, with 15 bases in between. The CDR3 DNA reads as TGTGCCAGCAAGATAACAGGGTCCGCCTACGAGCAGTACTTC. Amino acids: CASKITGSAYEQYF.

The J gene is TRBJ1-1, the V gene TRBV20-1; D is ambiguous. CDR1 DFQATT and CDR2 SNEGSKA come from the germline V gene (reference sequence). Trimming cost V 8 bases and J 3 bases, with 10 bases left between them. This CDR3 region has 11 residues. The CDR3 sequence is CSPRLDTEAFF. In nucleotides, the CDR3 is TGCAGTCCGAGATTAGACACTGAAGCTTTCTTT.

V usage is TRBV7-2 and J usage is TRBJ1-3, with D maybe TRBD1 (5 bases). This CDR3 region has 14 residues. Germline CDR1 and CDR2: SGHTA and FQGNSA. Trimming shortened V by 5 bases and J by 3 bases, and 11 bases separated the two germline ends. The CDR3 loop is CASSPKTDGNTIYF. The CDR3 DNA reads as TGTGCCAGCAGCCCGAAGACAGATGGAAACACCATATATTTT.

V is TRBV27 and J is TRBJ2-4, with D unresolved. The germline CDR1 and CDR2 sequences are MNHEY and SMNVEV (reference sequence). Trimming stripped 5 bases from V and 5 bases from J, with 10 bases between. CDR3 length: 13 amino acids. CDR3 DNA sequence: TGTGCCAGCAGTCTAGACCCCCAAAACATTCAGTACTTC. It encodes CASSLDPQNIQYF.

The chain recombines TRBV5-1 with TRBJ2-1; perhaps TRBD1 as D (6 bases). With 3 bases removed from V and 7 bases from J, the gap between germline ends came to 17 bases. Germline-derived CDR1 and CDR2 are SGHRS and YFSETQ. The CDR3 is 15 residues long. This CDR3 reads CASSSPGLQGNEQFF. CDR3 DNA: TGCGCCAGCAGCTCCCCAGGCCTTCAGGGGAATGAGCAGTTCTTC.

The gene calls are TRBV9 and TRBJ2-2; 7 bases are shared with TRBD2. The ends lost 0 bases at V and 4 bases at J; junction bases unmatched: 6. Germline lookup yields CDR1 SGDLS and CDR2 YYNGEE. This CDR3 contains 16 residues. The DNA of the CDR3 is TGTGCCAGCAGCGTAGTTGGCGGGAGAGGCACCGGGGAGCTGTTTTTT. It yields the protein CASSVVGGRGTGELFF.

The chain joins TRBV10-3 to TRBJ1-5, with TRBD1 matching over 8 bases. Germline assignment: CDR1 ENHRY and CDR2 SYGVKD. V shed 8 bases and J 3 bases; nucleotides not matched to a gene: 3. The CDR3 length is 13 residues. The CDR3 protein is CAIRQGNNQPQHF. CDR3 DNA: TGTGCCATCCGACAGGGGAACAATCAGCCCCAGCATTTT.